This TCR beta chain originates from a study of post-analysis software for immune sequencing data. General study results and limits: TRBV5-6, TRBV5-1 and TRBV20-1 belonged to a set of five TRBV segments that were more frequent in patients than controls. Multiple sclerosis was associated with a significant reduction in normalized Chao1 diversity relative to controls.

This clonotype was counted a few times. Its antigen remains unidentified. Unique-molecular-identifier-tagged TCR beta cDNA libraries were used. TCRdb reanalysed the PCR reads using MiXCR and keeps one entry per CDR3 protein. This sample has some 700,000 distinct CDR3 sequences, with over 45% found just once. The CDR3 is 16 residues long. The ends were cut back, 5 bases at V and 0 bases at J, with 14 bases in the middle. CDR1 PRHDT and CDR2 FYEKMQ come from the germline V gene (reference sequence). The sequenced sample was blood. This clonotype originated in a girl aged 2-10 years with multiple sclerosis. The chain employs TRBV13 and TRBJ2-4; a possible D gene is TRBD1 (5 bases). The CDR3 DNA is TGTGCCAGCAGCCCCGACAGAATCTTAGCCAAAAACATTCAGTACTTC. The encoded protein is CASSPDRILAKNIQYF.